This TCR beta chain was recovered during a study of blood T cells in healthy people across ages. This clonotype has only a few counts. Its antigen is not identified. A J-beta primer mix and a sample-barcoded 5' primer were used in a second PCR of roughly 6 to 11 cycles. TCRdb independently ran MiXCR on the 5' RACE reads; one entry per CDR3 protein. The profile shows some 1.4 million distinct CDR3 sequences, around 42% of them singletons. Study conclusions and caveats: A roughly linear age-dependent decrease characterized TCR beta diversity per million T cells.

V was clipped by 3 bases and J by 3 bases, with 15 bases between them. This CDR3 has 15 residues. Germline-derived CDR1 and CDR2 are DFQATT and SNEGSKA (reference sequence). The sample was blood. The TCR sequence derives from a woman aged 18-30 years in good health. The rearrangement uses TRBV20-1 and TRBJ1-5; D is uncertain. The CDR3 spells CSARNPSGNNQPQHF. The CDR3 DNA reads as TGCAGTGCTAGGAACCCTTCCGGGAACAATCAGCCCCAGCATTTT.